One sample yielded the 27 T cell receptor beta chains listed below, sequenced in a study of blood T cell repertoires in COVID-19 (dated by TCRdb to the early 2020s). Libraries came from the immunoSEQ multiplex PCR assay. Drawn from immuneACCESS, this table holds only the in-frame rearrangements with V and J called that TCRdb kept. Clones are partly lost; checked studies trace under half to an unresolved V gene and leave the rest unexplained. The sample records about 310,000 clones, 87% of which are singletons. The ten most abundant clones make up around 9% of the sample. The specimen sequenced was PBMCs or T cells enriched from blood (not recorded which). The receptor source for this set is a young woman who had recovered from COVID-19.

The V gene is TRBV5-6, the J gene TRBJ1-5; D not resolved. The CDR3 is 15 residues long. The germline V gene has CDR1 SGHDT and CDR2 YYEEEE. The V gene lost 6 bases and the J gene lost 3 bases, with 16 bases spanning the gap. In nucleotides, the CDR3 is TGTGCCAGCAACCTGGGCATTTTTCCCAATCAGCCCCAGCATTTT. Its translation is CASNLGIFPNQPQHF.

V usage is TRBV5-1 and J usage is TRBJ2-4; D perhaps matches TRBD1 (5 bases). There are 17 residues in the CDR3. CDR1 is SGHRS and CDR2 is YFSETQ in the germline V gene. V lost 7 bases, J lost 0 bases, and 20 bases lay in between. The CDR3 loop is CASSTGRVDKAKNIQYF. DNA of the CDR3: TGCGCCAGCTCGACCGGCAGGGTGGACAAAGCCAAAAACATTCAGTACTTC.

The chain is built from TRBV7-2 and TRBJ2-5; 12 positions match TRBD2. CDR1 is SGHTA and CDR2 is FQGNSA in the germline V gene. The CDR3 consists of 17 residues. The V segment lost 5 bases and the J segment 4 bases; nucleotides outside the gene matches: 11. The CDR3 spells CASSLRHLLAGGETQYF. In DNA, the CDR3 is TGTGCCAGCAGCCTTCGCCACTTACTAGCGGGGGGAGAGACCCAGTACTTC.

The DNA of the CDR3 is TGTGCCAGGGCCCAGGGTGAAAAACTGTTTTTT. The encoded protein is CARAQGEKLFF. The chain recombines TRBV27 with TRBJ1-4, with a weak D call TRBD1 (5 bases). The CDR3 runs to 11 residues. Trimming took off 9 bases at V and 7 bases at J, with 9 bases between the two ends. Germline CDR1 is MNHEY and CDR2 is SMNVEV (reference sequence). Supplemented by reference TRBV27 and TRBJ1-4, the full variable domain reads EAQVTQNPRYLITVTGKKLTVTCSQNMNHEYMSWYRQDPGLGLRQIYYSMNVEVTDKGDVPEGYKVSRKEKRNFPLILESPSPNQTSLYFCARAQGEKLFFGSGTQLSVL.

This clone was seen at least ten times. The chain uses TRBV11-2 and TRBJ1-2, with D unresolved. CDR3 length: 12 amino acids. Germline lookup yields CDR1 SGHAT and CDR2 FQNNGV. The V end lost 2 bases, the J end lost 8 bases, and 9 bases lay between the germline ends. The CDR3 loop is CASSLLRFGYTF. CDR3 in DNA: TGTGCCAGCAGCTTATTGAGGTTCGGCTACACCTTC.

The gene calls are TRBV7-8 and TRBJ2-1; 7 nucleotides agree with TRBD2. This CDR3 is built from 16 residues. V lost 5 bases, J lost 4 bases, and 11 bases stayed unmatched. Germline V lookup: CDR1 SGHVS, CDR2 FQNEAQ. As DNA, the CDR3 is TGTGCCAGCAGCGTATTAGCGGGCGGGTGGTACAATGAGCAGTTCTTC. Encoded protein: CASSVLAGGWYNEQFF.

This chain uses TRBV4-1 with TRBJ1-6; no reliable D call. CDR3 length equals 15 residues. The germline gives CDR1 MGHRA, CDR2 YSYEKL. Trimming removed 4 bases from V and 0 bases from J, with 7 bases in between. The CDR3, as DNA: TGCGCCAGCAGCCTCCGGGGCTCCTATAATTCACCCCTCCACTTT. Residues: CASSLRGSYNSPLHF.

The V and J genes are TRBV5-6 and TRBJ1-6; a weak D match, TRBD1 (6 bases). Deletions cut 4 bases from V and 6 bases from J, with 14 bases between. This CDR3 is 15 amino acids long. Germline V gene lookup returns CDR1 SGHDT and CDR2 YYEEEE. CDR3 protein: CASSGIQGGNSPLHF. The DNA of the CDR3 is TGTGCCAGCAGCGGAATACAGGGTGGTAATTCACCCCTCCACTTT.

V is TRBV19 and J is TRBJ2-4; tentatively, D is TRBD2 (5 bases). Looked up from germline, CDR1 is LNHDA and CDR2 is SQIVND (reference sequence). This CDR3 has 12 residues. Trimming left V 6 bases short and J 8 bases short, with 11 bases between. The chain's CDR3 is CASRPSGDIQYF. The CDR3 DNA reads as TGTGCCAGTAGGCCCTCCGGGGACATTCAGTACTTC.

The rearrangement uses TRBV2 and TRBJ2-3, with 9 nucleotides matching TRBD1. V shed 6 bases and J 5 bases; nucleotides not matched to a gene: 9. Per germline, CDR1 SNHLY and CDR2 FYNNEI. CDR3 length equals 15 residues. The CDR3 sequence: CASRIQGAAKDTQYF. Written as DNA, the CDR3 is TGTGCCAGCAGAATACAGGGGGCTGCGAAAGATACGCAGTATTTT.

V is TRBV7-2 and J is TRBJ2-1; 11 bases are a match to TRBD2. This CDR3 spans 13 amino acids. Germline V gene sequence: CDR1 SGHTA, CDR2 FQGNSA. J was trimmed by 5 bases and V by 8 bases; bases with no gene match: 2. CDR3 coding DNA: TGTGCCAGCGGGACTAGCGGTAACAATGAGCAGTTCTTC. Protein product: CASGTSGNNEQFF.

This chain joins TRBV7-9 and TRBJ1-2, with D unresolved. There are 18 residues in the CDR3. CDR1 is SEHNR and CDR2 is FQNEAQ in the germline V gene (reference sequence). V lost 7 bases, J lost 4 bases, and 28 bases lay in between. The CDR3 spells CASTLPEVGKGPSYGYTF. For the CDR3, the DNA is TGTGCCAGCACCCTACCGGAGGTAGGCAAAGGGCCCTCCTATGGCTACACCTTC.

The CDR3, as DNA: TGTGCCAGCAGCGTATCCCCCAGCACTGAAGCTTTCTTT. This encodes CASSVSPSTEAFF. J is TRBJ1-1 and V is TRBV9; D not resolved. The CDR3 has 13 residues. Trimming left V 1 base short and J 4 bases short, with 8 bases between. Looked up from germline, CDR1 is SGDLS and CDR2 is YYNGEE.

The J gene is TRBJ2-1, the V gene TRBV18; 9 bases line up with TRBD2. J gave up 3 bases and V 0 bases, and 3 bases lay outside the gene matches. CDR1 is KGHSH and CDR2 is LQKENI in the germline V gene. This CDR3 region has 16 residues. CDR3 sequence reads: CASSPPSGRHYNEQFF. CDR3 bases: TGTGCCAGCTCACCACCAAGCGGGAGGCACTACAATGAGCAGTTCTTC.

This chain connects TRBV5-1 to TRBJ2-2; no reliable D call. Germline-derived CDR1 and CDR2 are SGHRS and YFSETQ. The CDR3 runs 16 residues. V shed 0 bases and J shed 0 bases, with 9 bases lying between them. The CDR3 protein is CASSLVGSSNTGELFF. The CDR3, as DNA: TGCGCCAGCAGCTTGGTGGGCAGCTCGAACACCGGGGAGCTGTTTTTT.

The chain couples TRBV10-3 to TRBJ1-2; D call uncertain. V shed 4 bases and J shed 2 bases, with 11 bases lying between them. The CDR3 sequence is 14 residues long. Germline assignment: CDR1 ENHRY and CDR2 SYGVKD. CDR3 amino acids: CAISVGPSNYGYTF. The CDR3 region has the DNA TGTGCCATCAGTGTGGGCCCCTCCAACTATGGCTACACCTTC.

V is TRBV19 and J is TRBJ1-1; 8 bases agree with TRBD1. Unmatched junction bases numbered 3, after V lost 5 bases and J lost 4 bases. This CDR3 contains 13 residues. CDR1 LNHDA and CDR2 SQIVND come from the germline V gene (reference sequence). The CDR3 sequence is CASSYRGGTEAFF. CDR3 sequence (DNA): TGTGCCAGTAGTTACAGGGGGGGCACTGAAGCTTTCTTT.

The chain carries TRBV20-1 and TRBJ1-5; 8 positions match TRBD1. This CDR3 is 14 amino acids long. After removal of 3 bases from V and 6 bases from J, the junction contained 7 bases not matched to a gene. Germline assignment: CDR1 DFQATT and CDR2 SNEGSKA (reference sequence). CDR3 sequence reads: CSASAGGRGQPQHF. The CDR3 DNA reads TGCAGTGCTAGTGCAGGGGGCAGGGGTCAGCCCCAGCATTTT.

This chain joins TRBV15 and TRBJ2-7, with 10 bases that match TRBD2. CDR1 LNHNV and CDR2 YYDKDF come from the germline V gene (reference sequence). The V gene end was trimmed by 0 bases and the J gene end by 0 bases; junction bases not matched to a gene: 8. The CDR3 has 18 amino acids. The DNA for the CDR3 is TGTGCCACCAGCAGAGATACTAGCGGGATGGGATTCTCCTACGAGCAGTACTTC. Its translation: CATSRDTSGMGFSYEQYF.

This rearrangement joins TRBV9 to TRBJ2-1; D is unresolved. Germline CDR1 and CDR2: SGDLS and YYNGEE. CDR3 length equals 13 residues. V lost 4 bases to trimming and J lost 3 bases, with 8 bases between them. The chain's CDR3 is CASSPPVYNEQFF. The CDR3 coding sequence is TGTGCCAGCAGCCCCCCGGTCTACAATGAGCAGTTCTTC.

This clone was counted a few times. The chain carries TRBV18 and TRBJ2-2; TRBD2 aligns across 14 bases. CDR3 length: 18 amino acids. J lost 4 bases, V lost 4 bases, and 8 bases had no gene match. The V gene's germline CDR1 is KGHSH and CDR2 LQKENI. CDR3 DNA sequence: TGTGCCAGCTCACTACGGGGGACTAGCGGGAGTGCCACCGGGGAGCTGTTTTTT. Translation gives CASSLRGTSGSATGELFF. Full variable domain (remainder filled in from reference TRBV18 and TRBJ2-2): NAGVMQNPRHLVRRRGQEARLRCSPMKGHSHVYWYRQLPEEGLKFMVYLQKENIIDESGMPKERFSAEFPKEGPSILRIQQVVRGDSAAYFCASSLRGTSGSATGELFFGEGSRLTVL.

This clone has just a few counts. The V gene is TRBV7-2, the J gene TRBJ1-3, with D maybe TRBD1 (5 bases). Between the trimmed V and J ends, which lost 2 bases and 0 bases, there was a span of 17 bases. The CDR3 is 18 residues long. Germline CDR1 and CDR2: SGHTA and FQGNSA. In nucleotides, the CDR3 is TGTGCCAGCAGCTTAAGGTTCACAGGACCCTTCTCTGGAAACACCATATATTTT. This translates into CASSLRFTGPFSGNTIYF.

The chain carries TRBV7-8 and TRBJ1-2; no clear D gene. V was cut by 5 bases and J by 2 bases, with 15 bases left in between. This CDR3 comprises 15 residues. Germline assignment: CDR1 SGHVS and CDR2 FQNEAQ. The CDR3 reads CASSLSQSRNYGYTF. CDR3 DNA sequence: TGTGCCAGCAGCCTCTCCCAAAGCAGGAACTATGGCTACACCTTC.

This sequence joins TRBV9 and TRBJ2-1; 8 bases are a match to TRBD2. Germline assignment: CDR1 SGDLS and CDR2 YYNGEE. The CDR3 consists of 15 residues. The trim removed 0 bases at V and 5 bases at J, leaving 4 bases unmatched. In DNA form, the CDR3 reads TGTGCCAGCAGCGTAGCCGGGGGGGAACACAATGAGCAGTTCTTC. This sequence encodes CASSVAGGEHNEQFF.

CDR3 in DNA: TGTGCCAGCAGCCCCGGCGACTGGGTTTCCAACAATGAGCAGTTCTTC. It codes for CASSPGDWVSNNEQFF. The chain is built from TRBV11-3 and TRBJ2-1; D is uncertain. Germline V gives CDR1 SGHNT, CDR2 YENEEA. The CDR3 has 16 residues. Trimming stripped 5 bases from V and 5 bases from J, with 19 bases between.

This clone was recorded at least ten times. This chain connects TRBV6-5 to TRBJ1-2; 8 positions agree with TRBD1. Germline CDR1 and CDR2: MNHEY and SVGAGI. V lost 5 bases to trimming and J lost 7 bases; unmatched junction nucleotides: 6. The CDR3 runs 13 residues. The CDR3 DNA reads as TGTGCCAGCAGTCAACAGGGGGTCGGTGGCTACACCTTC. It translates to CASSQQGVGGYTF.

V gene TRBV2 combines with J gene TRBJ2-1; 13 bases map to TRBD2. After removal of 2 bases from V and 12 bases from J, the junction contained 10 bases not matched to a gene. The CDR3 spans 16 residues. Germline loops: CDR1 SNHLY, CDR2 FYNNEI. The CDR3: CASSELSLAGGPTQFF. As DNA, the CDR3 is TGTGCCAGCAGTGAATTATCACTAGCGGGGGGGCCGACGCAGTTCTTC.